This T cell receptor beta chain came from a study of blood T cell repertoires in COVID-19. Study at large: The origin of the acute and convalescent COVID-19 samples was the United States, Italy and Spain.

The CDR3 spans 15 residues. Trimming removed 1 base at V and 6 bases at J, with 10 bases between. From germline, CDR1 is SGHNT and CDR2 YENEEA. Some clones are missing from TCRdb's copy, which holds only in-frame ones; the method was immunoSEQ multiplex PCR. The table lists almost 200,000 clones, less than 90% of them singletons, with 0.75% to 0.9% in the top ten. Sequenced: peripheral blood. This rearrangement joins TRBV11-3 to TRBJ1-6; D remains ambiguous. The receptor's source is a woman in her sixties or seventies with acute or convalescent COVID-19. The CDR3 here is CASSLGRGGNSPLHF. Here the CDR3 DNA reads TGTGCCAGCAGCTTAGGTCGGGGAGGTAATTCACCCCTCCACTTT.